This T cell receptor (beta chain) was sequenced during a study of blood T cell repertoires in COVID-19 (dated by TCRdb to the early 2020s). General notes on the study: Samples from collaborators originated in the United States, Italy and Spain and spanned both the acute and convalescent phases of COVID-19. The prospective study material was composed of cDNA or gDNA derived from T cells, B-cell-depleted T cells, or PBMCs. Deeply sampled blood TCRbeta repertoires from subjects exposed to, actively infected with, or recovered from COVID-19 were included in the dataset. The repertoires were made available in a free public database intended to serve as a resource for research on the immune response to SARS-CoV-2. The samples were drawn from the first 160 participants of the ongoing ImmuneRACE study and from under 1,500 subjects provided by 6 global collaborators. Sample metadata almost always included a de-identified subject ID, COVID-19 status, age in years and sex. Where available, HLA class I and class II types were obtained from metadata supplied by the sample provider rather than from assay-based typing. Overall study outcomes, separate from this receptor: The amount of clinical and demographic metadata varied by source and participant and was provided uncurated.

Taken from cysteine to phenylalanine, the CDR3 has 21 residues. Only CDR3 DNA is held: 63 bases, read in frame from base 1. The CDR1 and CDR2 encoded by the germline V gene are SGHTA and FQGNSA. The V end gives up 0 bases and the J end 3 bases, leaving 15 bases in the junction not matched to a gene. Regarding this clone: The target of this receptor is not known. Base qualities were left out, and no much larger clone turns up one base away.

Each collaborating institution followed its own protocols to collect whole blood in K2EDTA tubes. For TCRbeta analysis, collaborator samples were shipped as frozen whole blood, as isolated PBMCs, or as DNA extracted from either sample type. The immunoSEQ Assay, a bias-controlled multiplex PCR, was used to amplify TCRbeta CDR3 regions from genomic DNA. In the paper's pipeline: Nucleated cell counts per sample were estimated from amplification of reference gene primers within the assay. To quantify the absolute abundance of each unique TCRbeta CDR3 rearrangement, sequence reads were collapsed and filtered. For each sample, productive Simpson clonality was calculated as the square root of Simpson's diversity index across productive rearrangements. Held by TCRdb, this immuneACCESS table contains in-frame sequences only and omits some clones. Under half of the omission traces to an unresolved V gene where checked; the cause of the rest is unknown. The V and J calls and clone size were taken over from that table, and D and trimming were inferred from the DNA. The sample table contains fewer than 300,000 clones; only one count was recorded for around 81% of them. The ten biggest clones cover under 3% of the sample.

What was sequenced was peripheral blood. The receptor comes from a woman aged 55-70 years with active or convalescent COVID-19. The V and J genes are TRBV7-2 and TRBJ2-4, and TRBD1 aligns with 12 junction nucleotides. DNA sequence: TGTGCCAGCAGCTTAGCTCCGATGGGGACAGGGGGCGCCGGGATCAAAAACATTCAGTACTTC. Its translation is CASSLAPMGTGGAGIKNIQYF.